Listed here are 5 T cell receptor beta chains from one sample, sequenced in a study of CD8+ T cells in alopecia areata. This sample's treatment: oral pan-JAK inhibitor, 5-10 mg twice daily. Isolated RNA was reverse transcribed into cDNA used as the sequencing template. Repertoires were generated with immunoSEQ multiplex PCR, while TCRdb's copy carries only in-frame clones and drops some. Here the sample spans under 350,000 clones, 55% to 70% being singletons. This sample comprised CD4+ T cells sorted from blood, obtained at week 24, from a patient treated with tofacitinib. The receptors derive from a human donor with alopecia areata.

The J gene is TRBJ1-2, the V gene TRBV6-1; unclear D gene. Trimming left V 0 bases short and J 4 bases short, with 9 bases between. CDR3 size: 14 residues. Germline CDR1 is MNHNS and CDR2 is SASEGT. CDR3 protein: CASSEALQIYGYTF. CDR3 in DNA: TGTGCCAGCAGTGAAGCGCTACAGATCTATGGCTACACCTTC.

This sequence joins TRBV9 and TRBJ1-2, with TRBD1 as a possible D gene (5 bases). V shed 0 bases and J shed 4 bases, with 13 bases lying between them. Germline assignment: CDR1 SGDLS and CDR2 YYNGEE. CDR3 length equals 15 residues. The CDR3: CASSVGGRASYGYTF. In DNA form, the CDR3 reads TGTGCCAGCAGCGTAGGAGGCAGGGCCTCCTATGGCTACACCTTC.

The V gene is TRBV7-2, the J gene TRBJ1-2; possibly TRBD1 for D (6 bases). Germline CDR1 is SGHTA and CDR2 is FQGNSA. This CDR3 is built from 19 residues. V was shortened by 4 bases and J by 3 bases, with 27 bases between the two germline ends. The CDR3 sequence: CASSSSYAGRPGDDYGYTF. The CDR3 DNA is TGTGCCAGCAGCTCAAGCTATGCCGGTCGCCCAGGGGACGACTATGGCTACACCTTC.

This clone was counted between two and nine times. The chain couples TRBV9 to TRBJ2-1; D not certain. The CDR3 has 13 amino acids. The V end lost 3 bases, the J end lost 10 bases, and 14 bases lay between the germline ends. CDR1 and CDR2 (germline): SGDLS, YYNGEE. CDR3 amino acids: CASSGSTLGEQFF. The CDR3 coding sequence is TGTGCCAGCAGCGGATCGACCCTAGGAGAGCAGTTCTTC.

This clone was counted a few times. The chain has TRBV4-3 and TRBJ1-5; D might be TRBD1 (6 bases). Trimming removed 3 bases from V and 7 bases from J, with 13 bases in between. Germline CDR1 reads LGHNA; CDR2 reads YSLEER. The CDR3 has 14 residues. CDR3 sequence: CASSQTTGSQPQHF. Written as DNA, the CDR3 is TGCGCCAGCAGCCAGACCACAGGGTCCCAGCCCCAGCATTTT.